This TCR beta chain is from a study of blood T cell repertoires in COVID-19. Across the whole study: Spain, Italy and the United States supplied samples that represented acute and convalescent COVID-19. T cells, B-cell-depleted T cells, or PBMCs supplied cDNA or gDNA.

Profiling relied on immunoSEQ multiplex PCR, and the TCRdb table lists in-frame clones only, not all of them. The sample lists about 240,000 clones, 75% to 90% occurring once. This clone occurred a few times. Enrolment of Seattle patients took place during active infection, and they were followed longitudinally. The sequenced sample was peripheral blood. This receptor was obtained from a woman at least 80 years old with COVID-19, enrolled during active disease.

CDR3 in amino acids: CALKNYGYTF. The CDR3 region has the DNA TGTGCTCTAAAGAACTATGGCTACACCTTC. The V call is TRBV30, the J call TRBJ1-2; D unclear. Germline CDR1 GTSNPN, CDR2 SVGIG (reference sequence). The length of the CDR3 is 10 residues.